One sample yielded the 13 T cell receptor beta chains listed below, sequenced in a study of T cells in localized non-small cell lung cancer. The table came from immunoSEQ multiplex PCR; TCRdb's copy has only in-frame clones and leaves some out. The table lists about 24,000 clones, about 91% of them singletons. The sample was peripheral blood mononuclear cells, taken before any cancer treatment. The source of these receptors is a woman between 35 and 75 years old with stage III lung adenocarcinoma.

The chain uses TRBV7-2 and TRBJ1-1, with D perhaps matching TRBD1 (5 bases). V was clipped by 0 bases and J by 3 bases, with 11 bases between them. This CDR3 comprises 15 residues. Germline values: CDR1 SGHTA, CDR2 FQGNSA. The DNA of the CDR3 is TGTGCCAGCAGCTTAGCGTGGGGCATGGACACTGAAGCTTTCTTT. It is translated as CASSLAWGMDTEAFF.

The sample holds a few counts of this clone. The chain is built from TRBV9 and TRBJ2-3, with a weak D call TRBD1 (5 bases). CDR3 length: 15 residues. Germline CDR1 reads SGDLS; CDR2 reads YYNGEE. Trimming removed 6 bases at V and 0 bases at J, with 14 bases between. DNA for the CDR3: TGTGCCAGCAACCCGACAGACGTGAGCACAGATACGCAGTATTTT. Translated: CASNPTDVSTDTQYF.

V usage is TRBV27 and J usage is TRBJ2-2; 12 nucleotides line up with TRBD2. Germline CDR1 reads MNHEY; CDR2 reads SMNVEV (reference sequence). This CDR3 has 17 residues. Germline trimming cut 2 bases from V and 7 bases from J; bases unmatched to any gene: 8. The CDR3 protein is CASSLILAGGPHGELFF. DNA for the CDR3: TGTGCCAGCAGTTTAATCCTAGCGGGAGGGCCTCACGGGGAGCTGTTTTTT.

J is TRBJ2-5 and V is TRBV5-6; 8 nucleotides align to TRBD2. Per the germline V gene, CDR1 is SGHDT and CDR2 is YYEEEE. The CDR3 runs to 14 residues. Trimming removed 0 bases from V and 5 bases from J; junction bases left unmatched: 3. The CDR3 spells CASSLAGGVETQYF. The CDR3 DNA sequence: TGTGCCAGCAGCTTGGCCGGGGGGGTGGAGACCCAGTACTTC. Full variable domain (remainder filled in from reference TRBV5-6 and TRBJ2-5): DAGVTQSPTHLIKTRGQQVTLRCSPKSGHDTVSWYQQALGQGPQFIFQYYEEEERQRGNFPDRFSGHQFPNYSSELNVNALLLGDSALYLCASSLAGGVETQYFGPGTRLLVL.

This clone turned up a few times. This chain's CDR3 is CASSTRPGQGYQETQYF. The CDR3, as DNA: TGTGCCAGTAGTACGCGTCCGGGACAGGGGTATCAAGAGACCCAGTACTTC. The genes are TRBV19 and TRBJ2-5; 10 positions agree with TRBD1. V shed 4 bases, J shed 2 bases, and the junction held 10 bases outside the gene matches. This CDR3 is 17 amino acids long. The germline gives CDR1 LNHDA, CDR2 SQIVND (reference sequence).

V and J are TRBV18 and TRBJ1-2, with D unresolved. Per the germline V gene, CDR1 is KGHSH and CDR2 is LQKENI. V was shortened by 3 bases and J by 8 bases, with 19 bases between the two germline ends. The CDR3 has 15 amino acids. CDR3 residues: CASSPSSENYGGYTF. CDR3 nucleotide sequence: TGTGCCAGCTCACCTAGCTCAGAGAACTATGGGGGCTACACCTTC.

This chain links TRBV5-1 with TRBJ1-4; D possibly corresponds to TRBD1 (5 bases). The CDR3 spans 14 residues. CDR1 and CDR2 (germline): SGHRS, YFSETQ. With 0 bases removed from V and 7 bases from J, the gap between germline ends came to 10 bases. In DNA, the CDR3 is TGCGCCAGCAGCTTGGGAGGGGTGGGTGAAAAACTGTTTTTT. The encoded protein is CASSLGGVGEKLFF. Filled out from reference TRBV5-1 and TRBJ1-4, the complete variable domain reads KAGVTQTPRYLIKTRGQQVTLSCSPISGHRSVSWYQQTPGQGLQFLFEYFSETQRNKGNFPGRFSGRQFSNSRSEMNVSTLELGDSALYLCASSLGGVGEKLFFGSGTQLSVL.

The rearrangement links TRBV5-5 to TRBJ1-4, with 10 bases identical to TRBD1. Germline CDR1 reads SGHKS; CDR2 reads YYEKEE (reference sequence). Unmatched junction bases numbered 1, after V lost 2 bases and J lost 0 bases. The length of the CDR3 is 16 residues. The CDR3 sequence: CASSFGQGATNEKLFF. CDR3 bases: TGTGCCAGCAGCTTCGGACAGGGGGCAACTAATGAAAAACTGTTTTTT.

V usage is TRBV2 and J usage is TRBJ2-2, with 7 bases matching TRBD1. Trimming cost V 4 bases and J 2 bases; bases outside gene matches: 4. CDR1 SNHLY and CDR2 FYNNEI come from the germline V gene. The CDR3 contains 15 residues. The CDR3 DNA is TGTGCCAGCAGTGTCGACAGGGACAACACCGGGGAGCTGTTTTTT. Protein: CASSVDRDNTGELFF.

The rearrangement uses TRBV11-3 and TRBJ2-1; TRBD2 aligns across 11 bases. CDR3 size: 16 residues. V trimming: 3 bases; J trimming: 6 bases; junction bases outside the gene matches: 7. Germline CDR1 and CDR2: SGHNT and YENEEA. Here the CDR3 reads CASSLTPLAGGNEQFF. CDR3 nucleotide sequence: TGTGCCAGCAGCTTGACCCCGCTAGCGGGAGGCAATGAGCAGTTCTTC.

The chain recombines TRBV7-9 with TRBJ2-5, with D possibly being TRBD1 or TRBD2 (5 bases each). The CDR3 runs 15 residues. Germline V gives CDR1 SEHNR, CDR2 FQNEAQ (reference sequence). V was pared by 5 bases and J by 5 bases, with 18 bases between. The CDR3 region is CASSPGLSGRETQYF. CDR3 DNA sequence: TGTGCCAGCAGCCCCGGTTTGTCGGGGCGGGAGACCCAGTACTTC.

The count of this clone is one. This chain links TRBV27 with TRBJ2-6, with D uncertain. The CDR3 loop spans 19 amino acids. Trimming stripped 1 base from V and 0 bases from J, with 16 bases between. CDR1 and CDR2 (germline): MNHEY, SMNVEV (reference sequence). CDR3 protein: CASSLYWVSAYSGANVLTF. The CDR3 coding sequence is TGTGCCAGCAGTTTATATTGGGTCTCAGCCTACTCTGGGGCCAACGTCCTGACTTTC.

CDR3 loop: CASSPGTGNEKLFF. The DNA for the CDR3 is TGTGCCAGCAGCCCAGGGACAGGGAATGAAAAACTGTTTTTT. The rearrangement uses TRBV7-8 and TRBJ1-4; the match to TRBD1 covers 9 bases. With 5 bases clipped from V and 5 bases from J, the junction kept 3 bases outside the gene matches. The length of the CDR3 is 14 residues. The germline CDR1 and CDR2 sequences are SGHVS and FQNEAQ.